The 22 T cell receptor beta chains listed next were all sequenced from one sample in a study of glioma-infiltrating T cells. The iRepertoire nested amplicon-rescue multiplex PCR amplified TCR alpha and beta CDR3s from RNA. Each CDR3 protein gets one entry after TCRdb re-called the multiplex PCR reads with MiXCR. The sample carries a few hundred thousand distinct CDR3 sequences, approximately 42% recorded once. The sequenced material came from glioma tissue, nonneoplastic brain tissue, or PBMCs (not recorded which). The receptors were gathered from a human donor with low-grade glioma or glioblastoma, undergoing nonglioma brain surgery, or in good health (not recorded which).

In this sample, this clonotype turned up a few times. The V and J genes are TRBV6-2 or TRBV6-3 and TRBJ2-1, with D maybe TRBD1 (5 bases). Germline assignment: CDR1 MNHEY and CDR2 SVGEGT. Between the trimmed V and J ends, which lost 1 base and 8 bases, there was a span of 18 bases. The CDR3 has 16 residues. The CDR3 region is CASSYWSQGLGDEQFF. CDR3 in DNA: TGTGCCAGCAGTTACTGGAGCCAGGGCCTAGGCGATGAGCAGTTCTTC.

This chain links TRBV5-1 with TRBJ1-2, with TRBD1 matching 10 bases. The CDR3 has 15 residues. In germline, CDR1 is SGHRS, CDR2 YFSETQ. Trimming cost V 4 bases and J 8 bases; bases outside gene matches: 11. CDR3: CASSLGPTGGGGYTF. CDR3 nucleotide sequence: TGCGCCAGCAGCCTCGGCCCGACAGGGGGCGGGGGCTACACCTTC.

This clonotype was seen more than once but under ten times. The chain joins TRBV4-1 to TRBJ1-2; 7 nucleotides align to TRBD1. Looked up from germline, CDR1 is MGHRA and CDR2 is YSYEKL. The CDR3 length is 17 residues. Unmatched junction bases numbered 16, after V lost 1 base and J lost 8 bases. The CDR3 bases are TGCGCCAGCAGCCAAGCCCTGGACAGGCCCTCCCCGGCGGGCTACACCTTC. The encoded protein is CASSQALDRPSPAGYTF.

This clonotype was counted between two and nine times. The chain is built from TRBV28 and TRBJ1-2, with no clear D. The V gene's germline CDR1 is MDHEN and CDR2 SYDVKM. The V end lost 6 bases, the J end lost 4 bases, and 15 bases lay between the germline ends. There are 14 residues in the CDR3. In DNA, the CDR3 is TGTGCCAGCAGAATTTTCAGCGCAGGCTATGGCTACACCTTC. It is translated as CASRIFSAGYGYTF.

This clonotype has just one count. The chain is built from TRBV4-1 and TRBJ2-1; 7 bases fit TRBD2. V dropped 3 bases and J dropped 0; count of bases not matched to a gene: 5. This CDR3 is 16 amino acids long. Germline V gene lookup returns CDR1 MGHRA and CDR2 YSYEKL. The CDR3 loop reads CASSHPRGSSYNEQFF. Here the CDR3 DNA reads TGCGCCAGCAGCCATCCGCGGGGGAGCTCCTACAATGAGCAGTTCTTC.

This clonotype was seen at least ten times. Germline and junction disagree at one end, which may indicate a read error. The chain is built from TRBV20-1 and TRBJ2-1; TRBD2 matches at 11 bases. Germline lookup yields CDR1 DFQATT and CDR2 SNEGSKA (reference sequence). The CDR3 has 14 amino acids. The CDR3 DNA is TGCAGCGCTAAGGGACTAGCGGTTTACAATGAGCAGTTCTTC. Translating gives CSAKGLAVYNEQFF.

This clonotype was counted at least ten times. V is TRBV28 and J is TRBJ1-1; D ambiguous. V was pared by 2 bases and J by 0 bases, with 13 bases between. This CDR3 is built from 16 residues. Germline-derived CDR1 and CDR2 are MDHEN and SYDVKM. The CDR3 protein is CASSLPYSIMNTEAFF. CDR3 sequence (DNA): TGTGCCAGCAGTTTACCATACAGCATAATGAACACTGAAGCTTTCTTT.

Many counts were recorded for this clonotype. V usage is TRBV20-1 and J usage is TRBJ2-7, with D maybe TRBD1 (6 bases). The CDR3 is 13 residues long. CDR1 and CDR2 (germline): DFQATT, SNEGSKA (reference sequence). Trimming cost V 6 bases and J 5 bases, with 17 bases left between them. For the CDR3, the DNA is TGCAGTGCCTTGGGGGACAAGGGCGACGAGCAGTACTTC. This sequence encodes CSALGDKGDEQYF.

This clonotype was observed a few times. The chain links TRBV29-1 to TRBJ1-1; D unresolved. The CDR3 length is 15 residues. V dropped 0 bases and J dropped 0 bases, with 11 bases sitting between them. CDR1 and CDR2 (germline): SQVTM, ANQGSEA. In DNA, the CDR3 is TGCAGCGTTGAAGATCAGAGAGCTATGAACACTGAAGCTTTCTTT. Translating gives CSVEDQRAMNTEAFF.

The chain carries TRBV19 and TRBJ2-2, with D hard to call. Germline assignment: CDR1 LNHDA and CDR2 SQIVND (reference sequence). Trimming took 1 base from V and 1 from J, leaving 10 bases between them. This CDR3 is built from 16 residues. This chain's CDR3 is CASSIVGGMNTGELFF. The DNA of the CDR3 is TGTGCCAGTAGTATAGTAGGCGGTATGAACACCGGGGAGCTGTTTTTT.

As regards this clonotype: This sequence may be a read error, since a much larger clone differs from it by one base. The J gene is TRBJ2-3, the V gene TRBV28; D perhaps matches TRBD2 (6 bases). In germline, CDR1 is MDHEN, CDR2 SYDVKM. V lost 2 bases and J lost 4, with 10 bases in between. The CDR3 is 14 residues long. DNA for the CDR3: TGTGCCAGCAGTTTAGGAGGGGTCGCAGATACGCAGTATTTT. Translated, it gives CASSLGGVADTQYF.

This clonotype was seen more than once but under ten times. The rearrangement links TRBV20-1 to TRBJ1-2, with D perhaps matching TRBD1 (6 bases). The V and J ends lost 0 bases and 7 bases respectively, with 18 bases between them. The length of the CDR3 is 15 residues. CDR1 is DFQATT and CDR2 is SNEGSKA in the germline V gene (reference sequence). CDR3 sequence: CSARDQGSGVAGYTF. The CDR3 DNA follows: TGCAGTGCTAGAGATCAGGGCTCAGGGGTGGCTGGCTACACCTTC.

This clonotype was counted only a few times. The rearrangement uses TRBV11-2 and TRBJ1-2, with 8 bases that match TRBD1. The V gene's germline CDR1 is SGHAT and CDR2 FQNNGV. The CDR3 has 15 residues. The J segment lost 4 bases and the V segment lost 5 bases, leaving 9 bases of the junction unmatched. For the CDR3, the DNA is TGTGCCAGCAGCCTTAGACAGGGGATGGCCTATGGCTACACCTTC. It is translated as CASSLRQGMAYGYTF.

The chain joins TRBV20-1 to TRBJ2-1; TRBD2 agrees at 9 bases. The CDR3 totals 14 residues. In germline, CDR1 is DFQATT, CDR2 SNEGSKA (reference sequence). The junction had 8 bases not matched to a gene; V was cut back by 7 bases and J by 4 bases. CDR3 amino acids: CSVTAGGGYNEQFF. The CDR3 region has the DNA TGCAGTGTTACGGCGGGAGGGGGGTACAATGAGCAGTTCTTC.

This clonotype has a count of ten or more. The V gene is TRBV27, the J gene TRBJ2-1; 10 nucleotides agree with TRBD2. V dropped 4 bases and J dropped 5; count of bases not matched to a gene: 2. This CDR3 comprises 14 residues. CDR1 is MNHEY and CDR2 is SMNVEV in the germline V gene (reference sequence). CDR3 in amino acids: CASSWLAGDNEQFF. The DNA of the CDR3 is TGTGCCAGCAGTTGGCTAGCGGGAGACAATGAGCAGTTCTTC.

Worth noting for this clonotype: Likely a read error: the CDR3 ends without its conserved phenylalanine or tryptophan. V and J are TRBV25-1 and TRBJ2-1; TRBD1 or TRBD2 may be the D gene (6 bases each). V was clipped by 5 bases and J by 7 bases, with 15 bases between them. The CDR3 runs to 14 residues. Germline CDR1 MGHDK, CDR2 SYGVNS. CDR3 nucleotide sequence: TGTGCCAGCAGTATAGGGGGAGGAATTAATGAGCAGTTCCTC. This translates into CASSIGGGINEQFL.

The chain has TRBV29-1 and TRBJ2-1; D tentatively reads TRBD1 or TRBD2 (5 bases each). Looked up from germline, CDR1 is SQVTM and CDR2 is ANQGSEA. The CDR3 runs 15 residues. V lost 6 bases and J lost 1, with 16 bases in between. This chain's CDR3 is CSVRGTQVSYNEQFF. CDR3 bases: TGCAGCGTGCGTGGGACGCAGGTTTCCTACAATGAGCAGTTCTTC.

This chain joins TRBV7-3 and TRBJ2-6, with TRBD1 matching over 10 bases. The germline gives CDR1 SGHTA, CDR2 FQGTGA. The V segment lost 5 bases and the J segment 1 base; nucleotides outside the gene matches: 2. This CDR3 comprises 16 residues. CDR3: CASSRTGGSGANVLTF. CDR3 bases: TGTGCCAGCAGCCGGACAGGGGGGTCTGGGGCCAACGTCCTGACTTTC.

The rearrangement links TRBV2 to TRBJ2-1, with unresolved D. The DNA end is more similar to TRBJ2-7, so the J call may be wrong. This CDR3 region has 10 residues. Germline CDR1 and CDR2: SNHLY and FYNNEI. The CDR3 DNA follows: TGTGCCAGCAGACTGGGCGAACAGTACTTC. Encoded protein: CASRLGEQYF.

This clonotype was observed many times. The J gene is TRBJ2-1, the V gene TRBV27; TRBD2 agrees at 11 bases. The ends lost 5 bases at V and 5 bases at J; junction bases unmatched: 5. The CDR3 contains 15 residues. Germline V lookup: CDR1 MNHEY, CDR2 SMNVEV (reference sequence). In DNA, the CDR3 is TGTGCCAGCAGTCCCGGGACTAGCGGCGACAATGAGCAGTTCTTC. Translation gives CASSPGTSGDNEQFF.

Comment on this clonotype: The junction differs from germline at one of its ends, possibly a read error. The chain combines TRBV6-2 or TRBV6-3 with TRBJ1-5; weak D call: TRBD1 (6 bases). Germline V CDR1 and CDR2: MNHEY, SVGEGT. The CDR3 contains 17 residues. DNA of the CDR3: TGTGCCAGCAGTGGGCGGGGGGGCACGGGGAGCAATCAGCACCAGCATTTT. Its protein is CASSGRGGTGSNQHQHF.

The chain combines TRBV20-1 with TRBJ1-6; 9 bases line up with TRBD1. The CDR3 spans 17 residues. Trimming cost V 2 bases and J 1 base; bases outside gene matches: 6. CDR1 and CDR2 (germline): DFQATT, SNEGSKA (reference sequence). The CDR3 DNA is TGCAGTGCTAGACGGAAGACAGGGGGTTCCTATAATTCACCCCTCCACTTT. Its translation: CSARRKTGGSYNSPLHF.